The next 4 T cell receptor beta chains were all read from a single sample in a study of T cell repertoires in cytomegalovirus infection. TCRdb redid the calling of the reads with MiXCR, one entry per CDR3 protein. Among 150,000 or so distinct CDR3 sequences, about 6.1% were seen once, and the ten largest hold about 20%. Sequencing used PBMCs. These receptor sequences come from a human donor in good health (CMV status not recorded). Some clones in this sample may be carry-over from other donors' samples.

CDR3 nucleotides: TGCAGCGGCAGGGGACAGATGAACACTGAAGCTTTCTTT. Translation gives CSGRGQMNTEAFF. The V gene is TRBV29-1, the J gene TRBJ1-1, with TRBD1 identical over 7 bases. The germline V gene encodes CDR1 SQVTM and CDR2 ANQGSEA. CDR3 length: 13 amino acids. V lost 7 bases, J lost 0 bases, and 5 bases stayed unmatched.

This clonotype was counted only a few times. This sequence joins TRBV3-1 and TRBJ1-1, with TRBD1 identical over 7 bases. The CDR3 sequence is 15 residues long. The V segment lost 3 bases and the J segment 1 base; nucleotides outside the gene matches: 5. The germline CDR1 and CDR2 sequences are LGHDT and YNNKEL (reference sequence). CDR3 sequence (DNA): TGTGCCAGCAGCCAGTCGGGACAGCCGAACACTGAAGCTTTCTTT. This gives the protein CASSQSGQPNTEAFF.

This chain connects TRBV29-1 to TRBJ1-1; TRBD1 matches 11 bases. Looked up from germline, CDR1 is SQVTM and CDR2 is ANQGSEA. V shed 4 bases and J 4 bases; nucleotides not matched to a gene: 2. This CDR3 has 13 amino acids. The CDR3 DNA is TGCAGCGTTGGGACAGGGGGCCTCACTGAAGCTTTCTTT. Translating it yields CSVGTGGLTEAFF.

The table lists this clonotype with many counts. The chain employs TRBV12-3 or TRBV12-4 and TRBJ2-2; 8 bases fit TRBD2. V lost 4 bases, J lost 13 bases, and 11 bases stayed unmatched. The CDR3 has 14 amino acids. CDR3 coding DNA: TGTGCCAGCAGTTCCTCATCCACTAGCGGACGGCTGTTTTTT. Protein product: CASSSSSTSGRLFF.